This T cell receptor beta chain stems from a study of T-cell reconstitution after alpha-beta-depleted transplantation in children. Using unique molecular identifiers, the investigators prepared the TCRbeta library. TCRdb re-called the PCR reads through MiXCR, storing one row per CDR3 protein. The sample consists of some 150,000 distinct CDR3 sequences, around 8.8% of them appearing once. V lost 3 bases to trimming and J lost 4 bases, with 13 bases between them. Per the germline V gene, CDR1 is ENHRY and CDR2 is SYGVKD. CDR3 length equals 14 residues. This clonotype was counted at least ten times. The input for sequencing was PBMCs, mostly from graft donor cells, taken 180 days after TCRalphabeta/CD19-depleted stem cell transplant. This receptor was identified in a female patient under 10 years old who had a stem cell transplant for congenital amegakaryocytic thrombocytopenia, so the T cells may come from the graft donor. V gene TRBV10-3 combines with J gene TRBJ2-7; no definite D call. This chain's CDR3 is CAISDNRDGYEQYF. The CDR3 nucleotides are TGTGCCATCAGTGACAATCGAGACGGATACGAGCAGTACTTC.